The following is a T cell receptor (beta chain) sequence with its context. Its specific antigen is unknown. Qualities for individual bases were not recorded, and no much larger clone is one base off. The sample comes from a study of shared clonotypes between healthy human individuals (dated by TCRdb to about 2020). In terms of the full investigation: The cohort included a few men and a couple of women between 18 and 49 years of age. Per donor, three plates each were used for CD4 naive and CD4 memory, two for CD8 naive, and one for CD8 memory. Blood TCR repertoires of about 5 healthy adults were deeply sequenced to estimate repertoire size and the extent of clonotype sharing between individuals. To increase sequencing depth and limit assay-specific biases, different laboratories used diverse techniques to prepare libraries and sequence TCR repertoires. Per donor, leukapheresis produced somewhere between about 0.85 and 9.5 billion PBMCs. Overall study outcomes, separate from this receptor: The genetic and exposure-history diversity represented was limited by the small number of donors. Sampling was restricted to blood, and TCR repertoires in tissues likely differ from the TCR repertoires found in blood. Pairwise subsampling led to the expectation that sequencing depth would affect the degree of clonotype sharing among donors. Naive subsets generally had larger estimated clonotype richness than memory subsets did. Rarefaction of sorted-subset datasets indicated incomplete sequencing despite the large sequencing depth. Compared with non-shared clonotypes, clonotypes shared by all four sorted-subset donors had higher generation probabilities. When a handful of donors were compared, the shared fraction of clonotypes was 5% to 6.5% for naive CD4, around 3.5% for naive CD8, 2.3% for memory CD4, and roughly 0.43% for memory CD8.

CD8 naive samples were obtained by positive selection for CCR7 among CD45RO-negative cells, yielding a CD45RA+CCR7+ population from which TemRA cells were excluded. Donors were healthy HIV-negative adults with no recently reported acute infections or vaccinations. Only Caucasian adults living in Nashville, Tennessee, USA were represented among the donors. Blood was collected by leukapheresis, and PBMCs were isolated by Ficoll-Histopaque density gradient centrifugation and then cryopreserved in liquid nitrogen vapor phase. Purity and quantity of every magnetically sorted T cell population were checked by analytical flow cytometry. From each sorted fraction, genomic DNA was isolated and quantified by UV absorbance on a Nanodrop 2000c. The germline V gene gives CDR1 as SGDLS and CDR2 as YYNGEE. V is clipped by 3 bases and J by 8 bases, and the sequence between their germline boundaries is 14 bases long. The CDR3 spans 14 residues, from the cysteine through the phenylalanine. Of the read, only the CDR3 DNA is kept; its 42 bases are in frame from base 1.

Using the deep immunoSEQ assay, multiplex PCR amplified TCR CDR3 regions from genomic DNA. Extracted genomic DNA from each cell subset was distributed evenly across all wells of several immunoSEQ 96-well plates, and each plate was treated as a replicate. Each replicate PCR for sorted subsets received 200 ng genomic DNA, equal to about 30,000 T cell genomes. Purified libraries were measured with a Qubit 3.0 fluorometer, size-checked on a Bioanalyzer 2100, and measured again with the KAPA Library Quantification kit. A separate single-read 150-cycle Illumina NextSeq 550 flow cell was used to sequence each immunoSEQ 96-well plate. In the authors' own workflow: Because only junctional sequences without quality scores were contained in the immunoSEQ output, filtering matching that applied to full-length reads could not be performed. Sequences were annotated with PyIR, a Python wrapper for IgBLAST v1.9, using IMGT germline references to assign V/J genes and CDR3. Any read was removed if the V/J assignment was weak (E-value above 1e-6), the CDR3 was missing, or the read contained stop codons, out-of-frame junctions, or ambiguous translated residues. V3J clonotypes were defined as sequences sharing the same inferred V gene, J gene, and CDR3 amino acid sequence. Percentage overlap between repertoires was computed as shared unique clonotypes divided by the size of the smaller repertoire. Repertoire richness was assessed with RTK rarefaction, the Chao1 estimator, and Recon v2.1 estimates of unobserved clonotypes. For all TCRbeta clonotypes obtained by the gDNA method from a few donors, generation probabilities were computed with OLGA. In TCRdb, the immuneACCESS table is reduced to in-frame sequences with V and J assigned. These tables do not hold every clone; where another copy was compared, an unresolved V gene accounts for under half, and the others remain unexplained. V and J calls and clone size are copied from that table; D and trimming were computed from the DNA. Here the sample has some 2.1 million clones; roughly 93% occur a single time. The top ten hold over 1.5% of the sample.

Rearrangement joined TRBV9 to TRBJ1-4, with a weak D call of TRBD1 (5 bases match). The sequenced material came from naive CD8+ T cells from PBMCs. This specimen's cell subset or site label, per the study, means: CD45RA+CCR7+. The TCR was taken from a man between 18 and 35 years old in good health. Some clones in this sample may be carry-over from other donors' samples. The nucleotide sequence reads TGTGCCAGCAGCGATGGATCTAGGGGCGAAAAACTGTTTTTT. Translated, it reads CASSDGSRGEKLFF.